This T cell receptor (beta chain) was sequenced during a study of OX40 agonist ivuxolimab in advanced cancers. Turning to this clone: The antigen is undetermined.

Study outcomes and limitations: Individuals who were partial responders at 0.1-3.0 mg/kg had clonal expansion that ranked among the lowest. At doses 0.1 to 3.0 mg/kg, CD4+ and CD8+ clones expanded.

This table comes from immunoSEQ multiplex PCR, and its TCRdb copy is limited to in-frame clones, with some not included. Seen here are approximately 44,000 clones, around 80% observed once, and the top ten hold more than 9%. Germline CDR1 reads MDHEN; CDR2 reads SYDVKM. CDR3 length: 16 residues. V lost 2 bases and J lost 3; bases outside the gene matches: 8. Source: CD4+ or CD8+ T cells sorted from blood, taken in a trial of the OX40 agonist ivuxolimab. The clonotype comes from an adult with an advanced solid tumor such as melanoma, head and neck, liver or kidney cancer. This chain uses TRBV28 with TRBJ2-7; 9 bases line up with TRBD2. In DNA form, the CDR3 reads TGTGCCAGCAGTTTAAGCGGACTAGCGAGACACTACGAGCAGTACTTC. Translation gives CASSLSGLARHYEQYF.